Listed here are 18 T cell receptor beta chains from one sample, sequenced in a study of tumor and adjacent non-tumor tissue in lung cancer (dated by TCRdb to 2017 to 2018). Library generation was performed with multiplex PCR. Sequencing took place on an Illumina HiSeq 2500. TCRbeta libraries were constructed through three rounds of nested PCR with primers (Table S4) according to protocols modified from ARM-PCR. TCRdb reprocessed the public reads (quality trimming at Q25 with fastp, clone calling with MiXCR) and kept in-frame beta chains. A single entry per CDR3 protein holds the most common genes and DNA from its merged rows. The sample data list approximately 120,000 distinct CDR3 sequences, and more than 60% of these were observed just once. Jointly, the top ten make up about 40% of the sample. RNA was isolated from bulk unsorted tissue, and RNA quality was assessed with a NanoDrop ND-1000 and an Agilent 2100.

Input material: lung tumor tissue. The source is a woman aged 60-75 years with non-small cell lung cancer.

This clonotype has only one observation. A junction boundary mismatches the germline segment, possibly from a read error. The V gene is TRBV11-1, the J gene TRBJ1-2, with D perhaps matching TRBD1 (5 bases). CDR1 is SGHAT, CDR2 FQDESV, per germline (reference sequence). This CDR3 comprises 14 residues. The CDR3 DNA reads TGTGCCAGAAGCTCTCAGGGCTCGCTCTATGGCTACACCTTC. This encodes CARSSQGSLYGYTF.

Points on this clonotype: One end of the junction varies from germline; a read error may be responsible. V is TRBV4-1 and J is TRBJ1-6; weak D call: TRBD1 (6 bases). CDR3 length equals 17 residues. Germline V gene data show CDR1 as MGHRA and CDR2 as YSYEKL. CDR3 protein: CASSQEIPGAVNSPLHF. CDR3 nucleotides: TGCGCTAGCAGCCAAGAAATTCCGGGGGCGGTGAATTCACCCCTCCACTTT.

Worth noting for this clonotype: A much larger clone is a single base away; this may be a read error. The CDR3: CASSLATNYGYTF. CDR3 nucleotides: TGTGCCAGCAGTTTAGCCACTAACTATGGCTACACCTTC. The chain is built from TRBV12-3 or TRBV12-4 and TRBJ1-2; no firm D call. The CDR3 has 13 residues. Trimming removed 0 bases at V and 0 bases at J, with 2 bases between.

CDR3 sequence: CASSSHGASPLVYF. As DNA, the CDR3 is TGTGCCAGCAGTTCCCATGGGGCCTCACCCCTCGTGTACTTC. The chain joins TRBV7-3 to TRBJ2-5, with a weak D call TRBD1 (5 bases). The V gene's germline CDR1 is SGHTA and CDR2 FQGTGA. This CDR3 is built from 14 residues. The germline V and J ends were trimmed by 6 bases and 13 bases, with 24 bases remaining between them.

About this clonotype itself: A much larger clone differs by one base, so this may be a read error. V and J are TRBV5-5 and TRBJ2-1, with D unclear. Germline CDR1 and CDR2: SGHKS and YYEKEE (reference sequence). The CDR3 loop spans 15 amino acids. The CDR3 DNA reads as TGTGCCAGCAGCTCGGTTAGTAACTCCTACAGTGAGCAGTTCTTC. This sequence encodes CASSSVSNSYSEQFF.

With regard to this clonotype: At one end, the junction sequence differs from germline, possibly due to a read error. V and J are TRBV11-2 and TRBJ2-7; tentatively, D is TRBD2 (5 bases). The germline CDR1 and CDR2 sequences are SGHAT and FQNNGV. The CDR3 loop spans 15 amino acids. The CDR3 here is CASSLDPSGRTELYF. DNA for the CDR3: TGTGCCAGCAGCTTAGATCCGAGCGGTAGGACCGAGCTGTACTTC.

About this clonotype itself: A junction boundary mismatches the germline segment, possibly from a read error. The chain recombines TRBV12-3 or TRBV12-4 with TRBJ2-7; D is unclear. This CDR3 comprises 18 residues. This CDR3 is CVSSVLGLYGRYSYEQYF. In nucleotides, the CDR3 is TGTGTCAGCAGCGTACTCGGTTTATACGGGCGCTACTCCTACGAGCAGTACTTC.

A remark on this clonotype: This could be a read error, since a much larger clone is one nucleotide away. This chain connects TRBV10-3 to TRBJ2-7, with 13 nucleotides matching TRBD2. The CDR3 sequence is 14 residues long. Per the germline V gene, CDR1 is ENHRY and CDR2 is SYGVKD. Trimming removed 11 bases from V and 3 bases from J; junction bases left unmatched: 7. The CDR3 reads CAAYWTSGSYEQYF. In DNA form, the CDR3 reads TGTGCCGCCTATTGGACTAGCGGGAGCTACGAGCAGTACTTC.

The table lists this clonotype with many counts. The V call is TRBV4-1, the J call TRBJ2-1, with unresolved D. CDR1 is MGHRA, CDR2 YSYEKL, per germline. The CDR3 loop spans 11 amino acids. V was trimmed by 0 bases and J by 14 bases, leaving 8 bases between them. The CDR3 loop is CASSQESSKFF. CDR3 sequence (DNA): TGCGCCAGCAGCCAAGAATCCTCCAAGTTCTTC.

The CDR3 region has the DNA TGTGCCAGATCCAAGAGGAACACTGAAGCTTTCTTT. It codes for CARSKRNTEAFF. The rearrangement links TRBV6-6 to TRBJ1-1; D remains ambiguous. The CDR3 loop spans 12 amino acids. Germline assignment: CDR1 MNHNY and CDR2 SVGAGI (reference sequence). V dropped 9 bases and J dropped 1 base, with 9 bases sitting between them.

This clonotype was detected only a few times. The V gene is TRBV10-3, the J gene TRBJ2-5; a weak D match, TRBD2 (5 bases). The CDR3 loop spans 14 amino acids. The ends were cut back, 8 bases at V and 4 bases at J, with 17 bases in the middle. Germline assignment: CDR1 ENHRY and CDR2 SYGVKD. The CDR3 loop is CAISFSNGLETQYF. CDR3 nucleotides: TGTGCCATCTCCTTTTCCAACGGACTAGAGACCCAGTACTTC.

This clonotype turned up a few times. This may come from a read error, since a much larger clone is one base off. The chain recombines TRBV12-3 or TRBV12-4 with TRBJ2-4; no clear D. V lost 3 bases and J lost 2, with 11 bases in between. This CDR3 has 15 amino acids. The CDR3 here is CASSLGSVTKNIQYF. The CDR3 DNA is TGTGCCAGCAGTTTGGGGTCGGTAACCAAAAACATTCAGTACTTC.

Of note for this clonotype: No conserved phenylalanine or tryptophan is present at the end of the CDR3, so a read error is the likely explanation. The rearrangement links TRBV4-3 to TRBJ1-1; D remains unclear. The germline CDR1 and CDR2 sequences are LGHNA and YSLEER. The CDR3 is 17 residues long. CDR3 DNA sequence: TGCTCCAGCAGCCAAGATCAAGGTTTGGCCTTGAGCACTGAAGCTTTCCTT. This gives the protein CSSSQDQGLALSTEAFL.

In regard to this clonotype: No conserved phenylalanine or tryptophan ends this CDR3, so it is likely a read error. The rearrangement uses TRBV11-3 and TRBJ2-1; maybe TRBD2 (6 bases). The CDR3 consists of 17 residues. The V gene's germline CDR1 is SGHNT and CDR2 YENEEA. As DNA, the CDR3 is TGTGCCAGCAGCTTAGAGTTGACTTACGGGAGCCACAATGAACAGTTCTCC. Residues: CASSLELTYGSHNEQFS.

For this clonotype: It may be a read error: a sequence one base away is much more abundant. V is TRBV4-2 and J is TRBJ2-5; weak D call: TRBD2 (6 bases). V lost 4 bases to trimming and J lost 5 bases, with 29 bases between them. CDR1 and CDR2 from the germline V gene are LGHNA and YNFKEQ. There are 19 residues in the CDR3. Here the CDR3 reads CASSPGTRFRVAAGETQYF. The CDR3 coding sequence is TGTGCCAGCAGCCCCGGTACGCGATTCCGGGTTGCTGCGGGGGAGACCCAGTACTTC.

This clonotype has at least ten counts. V gene TRBV4-3 combines with J gene TRBJ2-5, with D possibly being TRBD1 (5 bases). CDR3 length: 15 residues. The V gene lost 1 base and the J gene lost 4 bases, with 13 bases spanning the gap. The V gene's germline CDR1 is LGHNA and CDR2 YSLEER. CDR3 region: CASSQGGEGVETQYF. CDR3 in DNA: TGCGCCAGCAGCCAAGGGGGTGAAGGGGTAGAGACCCAGTACTTC.

In regard to this clonotype: The CDR3 carries no conserved terminal phenylalanine or tryptophan, so it likely arises from a read error. This chain connects TRBV11-3 to TRBJ1-1; D is undetermined. Deletions cut 0 bases from V and 8 bases from J, with 16 bases between. In germline, CDR1 is SGHNT, CDR2 YENEEA. This CDR3 is 15 amino acids long. CDR3 residues: CASSLDLGRGTEAFI. The CDR3 coding sequence is TGTGCCAGCAGCTTAGATTTGGGGAGAGGCACCGAAGCTTTCATT.

This clonotype has a single count. The V call is TRBV5-1, the J call TRBJ2-2; no reliable D call. Between the trimmed V and J ends, which lost 2 bases and 3 bases, there was a span of 8 bases. The CDR3 consists of 14 residues. The germline V gene encodes CDR1 SGHRS and CDR2 YFSETQ. The CDR3 region is CASSLTMDTGELFF. The CDR3 DNA reads as TGCGCCAGCAGCTTAACAATGGACACCGGGGAGCTGTTTTTT.